The 3 T cell receptor beta chains reported below all come from one sample, sequenced in a study of regulatory T cells in long-lasting Graves disease. Time point specified: persistent/refractory GD, antithyroid drugs over 5 years with positive TRAb. The TCR library used RNA extracted from PBMCs. The TCR beta library used iRepertoire HTBI primers with Arm-PCR amplification of CDR3. TCRdb fed the multiplex PCR reads into MiXCR, producing one record per CDR3 protein. The table lists around 400,000 distinct CDR3 sequences, 21% of them singletons, with more than 13% in the top ten. The material was peripheral blood mononuclear cells (PBMCs), obtained when the disease was refractory, from a patient treated with antithyroid drugs. These receptors originate from a female donor with Graves disease.

The chain couples TRBV28 to TRBJ1-2; a weak D match, TRBD1 (6 bases). Per germline, CDR1 MDHEN and CDR2 SYDVKM. The CDR3 is made up of 14 amino acids. The V end lost 4 bases, the J end lost 7 bases, and 16 bases lay between the germline ends. The CDR3 is CASSSGDRGRGYTF. CDR3 bases: TGTGCCAGCAGTTCAGGGGACCGCGGACGTGGCTACACCTTC.

This clonotype occurred many times. This chain links TRBV12-3 or TRBV12-4 with TRBJ2-5, with 7 bases aligning to TRBD1. The CDR3 consists of 16 residues. Losses at the gene ends were 5 bases for V and 1 base for J; bases not matched to a gene: 10. CDR3 protein: CASSPGQALLQETQYF. The DNA of the CDR3 is TGTGCCAGCAGTCCCGGACAGGCCCTTCTCCAAGAGACCCAGTACTTC.

This clonotype showed up just a few times. The V call is TRBV30, the J call TRBJ1-5, with 9 bases that match TRBD1. The CDR3 loop spans 13 amino acids. V trimming: 3 bases; J trimming: 4 bases; junction bases outside the gene matches: 1. Germline CDR1 GTSNPN, CDR2 SVGIG (reference sequence). The CDR3 DNA follows: TGTGCCTGGAGGGGGACAGGGAATCAGCCCCAGCATTTT. Its translation: CAWRGTGNQPQHF.